The 14 T cell receptor beta chains given below trace back to one sample, sequenced in a study of cytomegalovirus exposure and HLA in healthy donors. This PCR relied on a set of 60 Vbeta primers and 13 Jbeta primers. Data came from immunoSEQ multiplex PCR; TCRdb stores just in-frame clones and leaves some out. The repertoire consists of around 190,000 clones, with less than 80% occurring once and the leading ten covering approximately 0.7%. The sequenced sample was PBMCs. Source of these receptors: a woman in her 40s in good health and CMV-seronegative.

This chain joins TRBV28 and TRBJ2-7; 10 bases align to TRBD2. This CDR3 has 20 amino acids. V trimming: 5 bases; J trimming: 0 bases; junction bases outside the gene matches: 19. Germline V CDR1 and CDR2: MDHEN, SYDVKM. CDR3 residues: CASSPVIAGTSAVLSYEQYF. The CDR3 DNA reads TGTGCCAGCAGTCCAGTGATAGCCGGGACTAGCGCCGTTCTCTCCTACGAGCAGTACTTC. The full variable domain, completed using reference TRBV28 and TRBJ2-7, is DVKVTQSSRYLVKRTGEKVFLECVQDMDHENMFWYRQDPGLGLRLIYFSYDVKMKEKGDIPEGYSVSREKKERFSLILESASTNQTSMYLCASSPVIAGTSAVLSYEQYFGPGTRLTVT.

The rearrangement joins TRBV4-3 to TRBJ2-1; D perhaps matches TRBD1 (5 bases). This CDR3 is 13 amino acids long. Trimming pared 4 bases from V and 5 bases from J, leaving 9 bases between. Germline CDR1 LGHNA, CDR2 YSLEER. For the CDR3, the DNA is TGCGCCAGCAGCCCCGGACACAACAATGAGCAGTTCTTC. Translated: CASSPGHNNEQFF.

The chain uses TRBV30 and TRBJ2-1; D gene ambiguous. The CDR3 is made up of 17 amino acids. Trimming removed 2 bases at V and 0 bases at J, with 17 bases between. The germline V gene has CDR1 GTSNPN and CDR2 SVGIG (reference sequence). Here the CDR3 DNA reads TGTGCCTGGAGTCCTCCACTTCTAAGTAGCTCCTACAATGAGCAGTTCTTC. Translating gives CAWSPPLLSSSYNEQFF.

The genes are TRBV10-2 and TRBJ2-7; 9 bases are a match to TRBD1. J was trimmed by 5 bases and V by 2 bases; bases with no gene match: 7. Germline V lookup: CDR1 WSHSY, CDR2 SAAADI. CDR3 length: 15 residues. The CDR3 spells CASSETGTGKHEQYF. For the CDR3, the DNA is TGCGCCAGCAGTGAGACCGGGACAGGGAAACACGAGCAGTACTTC.

This clone occurred once. The chain employs TRBV5-4 and TRBJ2-3, with 7 nucleotides matching TRBD1. Looked up from germline, CDR1 is SGHNT and CDR2 is YYREEE (reference sequence). CDR3 length: 14 residues. The trim removed 5 bases at V and 1 base at J, leaving 4 bases unmatched. Here the CDR3 DNA reads TGTGCCAGCAGGTCAGGGGGTCGCACAGATACGCAGTATTTT. Translated, it gives CASRSGGRTDTQYF. The complete variable domain, with remaining parts taken from reference TRBV5-4 and TRBJ2-3, reads ETGVTQSPTHLIKTRGQQVTLRCSSQSGHNTVSWYQQALGQGPQFIFQYYREEENGRGNFPPRFSGLQFPNYSSELNVNALELDDSALYLCASRSGGRTDTQYFGPGTRLTVL.

The CDR3: CASSLMDRGFGANVLTF. DNA for the CDR3: TGTGCCAGCAGCTTAATGGACAGGGGTTTTGGGGCCAACGTCCTGACTTTC. This chain uses TRBV7-3 with TRBJ2-6; TRBD1 agrees at 9 bases. The V gene end was trimmed by 1 base and the J gene end by 3 bases; junction bases not matched to a gene: 4. This CDR3 spans 17 amino acids. Germline loops: CDR1 SGHTA, CDR2 FQGTGA.

This chain uses TRBV29-1 with TRBJ2-7; 10 bases line up with TRBD1. The CDR3 runs to 13 residues. CDR1 is SQVTM and CDR2 is ANQGSEA in the germline V gene. V was clipped by 8 bases and J by 9 bases; unmatched bases: 13. The CDR3 is CSISRDRGCGQYF. The DNA for the CDR3 is TGCAGCATCTCCCGGGACAGGGGATGCGGGCAGTACTTC.

The J gene is TRBJ1-1, the V gene TRBV18; tentatively, D is TRBD1 (5 bases). Trimming pared 6 bases from V and 0 bases from J, leaving 14 bases between. Germline-derived CDR1 and CDR2 are KGHSH and LQKENI. The CDR3 consists of 15 residues. The DNA for the CDR3 is TGTGCCAGCTCCCTAGTCGACAGCATGAACACTGAAGCTTTCTTT. This codes for CASSLVDSMNTEAFF.

CDR3 bases: TGTGCCAGCAGCTTACGACAGGTGAACACTGAAGCTTTCTTT. This codes for CASSLRQVNTEAFF. The chain combines TRBV7-8 with TRBJ1-1, with D perhaps TRBD1 (6 bases). Per germline, CDR1 SGHVS and CDR2 FQNEAQ. The CDR3 sequence is 14 residues long. The V end lost 2 bases, the J end lost 0 bases, and 7 bases lay between the germline ends.

The chain uses TRBV6-6 and TRBJ2-1; D is unresolved. Between the trimmed V and J ends, which lost 2 bases and 0 bases, there was a span of 8 bases. CDR1 and CDR2 from the germline V gene are MNHNY and SVGAGI (reference sequence). The CDR3 runs 15 residues. The CDR3 DNA reads as TGTGCCAGCAGTTACGTTCTTCCCTCCTACAATGAGCAGTTCTTC. Encoded protein: CASSYVLPSYNEQFF.

The chain joins TRBV6-5 to TRBJ2-2; perhaps TRBD1 as D (5 bases). V was clipped by 6 bases and J by 3 bases, with 14 bases between them. CDR1 and CDR2 (germline): MNHEY, SVGAGI. This CDR3 is 15 amino acids long. CDR3 coding DNA: TGTGCCAGCAGCGCCGACAGTTTGGACACCGGGGAGCTGTTTTTT. This codes for CASSADSLDTGELFF.

V and J are TRBV10-2 and TRBJ1-6; D not certain. Trimming removed 6 bases at V and 1 base at J, with 7 bases between. The V gene's germline CDR1 is WSHSY and CDR2 SAAADI. The length of the CDR3 is 14 residues. This CDR3 is CASSRDSYNSPLHF. CDR3 bases: TGCGCCAGCAGCCGGGATTCCTATAATTCACCCCTCCACTTT.

The chain uses TRBV9 and TRBJ1-2, with TRBD1 identical over 8 bases. The trim removed 3 bases at V and 7 bases at J, leaving 14 bases unmatched. Germline CDR1 SGDLS, CDR2 YYNGEE. There are 16 residues in the CDR3. The CDR3, as DNA: TGTGCCAGCAGCGGTAGCCGGACTTCAGGGGGCGGTGGCTACACCTTC. Translated: CASSGSRTSGGGGYTF.

V gene TRBV10-3 combines with J gene TRBJ2-3, with 9 bases lining up with TRBD2. This CDR3 region has 16 residues. CDR1 and CDR2 from the germline V gene are ENHRY and SYGVKD. Losses at the gene ends were 5 bases for V and 6 bases for J; bases not matched to a gene: 12. The CDR3 bases are TGTGCCATCAGTCCCTATAGCGGGAGTTCGGGTGATACGCAGTATTTT. This codes for CAISPYSGSSGDTQYF.